Each of the 15 T cell receptor beta chains below was sequenced from the same sample in a study of control samples from healthy donors and cancer patients. Method: immunoSEQ multiplex PCR; TCRdb's copy keeps in-frame clones and lacks some. This table holds around 150,000 clones, roughly 89% found once. Sequencing was carried out using blood. These receptors came from a man in his thirties or forties in good health.

The chain carries TRBV7-2 and TRBJ2-7; 8 bases fit TRBD1. The CDR3 is 15 residues long. Germline CDR1 and CDR2: SGHTA and FQGNSA. The V and J ends lost 2 bases and 5 bases, in that order; junction bases with no gene match: 8. CDR3: CASSLFRTGYHEQYF. CDR3 DNA: TGTGCCAGCAGCTTATTCAGGACAGGGTACCACGAGCAGTACTTC.

This rearrangement joins TRBV4-3 to TRBJ2-7; TRBD2 agrees at 9 bases. The length of the CDR3 is 15 residues. Losses at the gene ends were 1 base for V and 2 bases for J; bases not matched to a gene: 3. Looked up from germline, CDR1 is LGHNA and CDR2 is YSLEER. CDR3 protein: CASSQGTSDAYEQYF. In nucleotides, the CDR3 is TGCGCCAGCAGCCAAGGGACTAGCGATGCCTACGAGCAGTACTTC.

The chain couples TRBV19 to TRBJ2-7; D ambiguous. V lost 2 bases and J 5 bases, leaving 10 bases between the germline ends. CDR1 is LNHDA and CDR2 is SQIVND in the germline V gene (reference sequence). The CDR3 length is 13 residues. CDR3 sequence (DNA): TGTGCCAGTAGTATACTTCTGGGAAACGAGCAGTACTTC. Protein product: CASSILLGNEQYF.

The J gene is TRBJ1-6, the V gene TRBV4-3; no clear D gene. This CDR3 is 14 amino acids long. Trimming cost V 0 bases and J 7 bases, with 7 bases left between them. Germline CDR1 is LGHNA and CDR2 is YSLEER. The CDR3: CASSQDTENSPLHF. For the CDR3, the DNA is TGCGCCAGCAGCCAAGATACCGAGAATTCACCCCTCCACTTT.

This clone appeared a single time. This sequence joins TRBV4-2 and TRBJ1-3; D gene uncertain. Trimming left V 8 bases short and J 0 bases short, with 14 bases between. CDR1 and CDR2 from the germline V gene are LGHNA and YNFKEQ. The CDR3 sequence is 15 residues long. CDR3: CASQERGNSGNTIYF. The DNA for the CDR3 is TGTGCCAGCCAAGAGAGAGGGAACTCTGGAAACACCATATATTTT.

V is TRBV7-2 and J is TRBJ2-2, with a possible D match to TRBD1 (5 bases). This CDR3 is built from 17 residues. V shed 4 bases and J shed 4 bases, with 19 bases lying between them. Germline V gives CDR1 SGHTA, CDR2 FQGNSA. The CDR3 reads CASSSNLGQLLTGELFF. CDR3 sequence (DNA): TGTGCCAGCAGCTCTAATTTGGGGCAGCTTCTCACCGGGGAGCTGTTTTTT.

The CDR3 DNA follows: TGTGCCAGCAGCGGACTATCCCGAGAGGGGGAGCTGTTTTTT. This gives the protein CASSGLSREGELFF. V usage is TRBV7-3 and J usage is TRBJ2-2; weak D call: TRBD2 (6 bases). The CDR3 loop spans 14 amino acids. V lost 5 bases and J lost 8, with 15 bases in between. The germline V gene has CDR1 SGHTA and CDR2 FQGTGA.

The V and J genes are TRBV11-3 and TRBJ2-1, with 9 bases fitting TRBD1. Germline CDR1 and CDR2: SGHNT and YENEEA. The CDR3 is made up of 15 amino acids. Trimming removed 6 bases from V and 0 bases from J; junction bases left unmatched: 3. The CDR3 loop reads CASSSGQGSYNEQFF. CDR3 sequence (DNA): TGTGCCAGCAGTTCGGGACAGGGCTCCTACAATGAGCAGTTCTTC.

The chain uses TRBV10-3 and TRBJ1-1, with unresolved D. Per germline, CDR1 ENHRY and CDR2 SYGVKD. This CDR3 contains 13 residues. V lost 4 bases, J lost 4 bases, and 10 bases lay in between. DNA of the CDR3: TGTGCCATCAGTGTCGGGGATACCACTGAAGCTTTCTTT. Protein sequence: CAISVGDTTEAFF.

The chain has TRBV10-3 and TRBJ1-5; D gene ambiguous. The germline V and J ends were trimmed by 0 bases and 1 base, with 7 bases remaining between them. CDR1 and CDR2 (germline): ENHRY, SYGVKD. The CDR3 runs 15 residues. CDR3 sequence reads: CAISESPLSNQPQHF. The CDR3 coding sequence is TGTGCCATCAGTGAGTCGCCGTTGAGCAATCAGCCCCAGCATTTT.

The chain carries TRBV11-2 and TRBJ1-2; D not certain. The ends were cut back, 0 bases at V and 8 bases at J, with 16 bases in the middle. Germline-derived CDR1 and CDR2 are SGHAT and FQNNGV. This CDR3 spans 15 amino acids. CDR3 residues: CASSLDGGVGYGYTF. The CDR3 DNA is TGTGCCAGCAGCTTAGATGGCGGGGTAGGTTACGGCTACACCTTC.

The J gene is TRBJ1-2, the V gene TRBV23-1; D is perhaps TRBD1 (5 bases). TRBV23-1 is designated an ORF whose function remains uncertain. V lost 10 bases to trimming and J lost 4 bases, with 13 bases between them. CDR3 length: 12 amino acids. The CDR3 spells CANFRQFYGYTF. Here the CDR3 DNA reads TGCGCCAATTTTCGACAGTTCTATGGCTACACCTTC.

This chain connects TRBV3-1 (or the pseudogene TRBV3-2) to TRBJ1-3; D is unresolved. Trimming shortened V by 5 bases and J by 0 bases, and 8 bases separated the two germline ends. Per germline, CDR1 LGHDT and CDR2 YNNKEL (reference sequence). This CDR3 has 14 residues. This CDR3 is CASSATYSGNTIYF. The CDR3, as DNA: TGTGCCAGCAGCGCTACTTACTCTGGAAACACCATATATTTT.

The V gene is TRBV7-3, the J gene TRBJ1-6; D gene uncertain. The length of the CDR3 is 14 residues. The V gene's germline CDR1 is SGHTA and CDR2 FQGTGA. Trimming took 5 bases from V and 7 from J, leaving 12 bases between them. Here the CDR3 DNA reads TGTGCCAGCAGCAAGGTAGGAGGGAATTCACCCCTCCACTTT. Translated, it gives CASSKVGGNSPLHF. The entire variable domain, with the rest obtained from reference TRBV7-3 and TRBJ1-6, is as follows: GAGVSQTPSNKVTEKGKYVELRCDPISGHTALYWYRQSLGQGPEFLIYFQGTGAADDSGLPNDRFFAVRPEGSVSTLKIQRTERGDSAVYLCASSKVGGNSPLHFGNGTRLTVT.

The chain joins TRBV29-1 to TRBJ2-1; D is unclear. The germline V gene encodes CDR1 SQVTM and CDR2 ANQGSEA. V gave up 3 bases and J gave up 4 bases, with 10 bases separating them. The CDR3 has 13 residues. CDR3: CSVDEYVYNEQFF. In DNA, the CDR3 is TGCAGCGTTGATGAGTACGTATACAATGAGCAGTTCTTC.